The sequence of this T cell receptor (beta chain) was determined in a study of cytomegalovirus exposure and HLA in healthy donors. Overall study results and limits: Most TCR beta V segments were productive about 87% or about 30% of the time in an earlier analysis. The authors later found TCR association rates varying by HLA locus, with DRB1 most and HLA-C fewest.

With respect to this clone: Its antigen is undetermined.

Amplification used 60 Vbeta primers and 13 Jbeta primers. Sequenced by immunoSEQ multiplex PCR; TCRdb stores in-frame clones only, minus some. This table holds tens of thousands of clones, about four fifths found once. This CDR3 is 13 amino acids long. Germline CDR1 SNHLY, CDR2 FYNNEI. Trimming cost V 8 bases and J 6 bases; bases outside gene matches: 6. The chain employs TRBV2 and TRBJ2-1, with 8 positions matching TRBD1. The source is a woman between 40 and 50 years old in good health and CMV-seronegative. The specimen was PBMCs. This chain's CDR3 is CASVGTGFNEQFF. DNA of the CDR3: TGTGCCAGCGTCGGGACAGGATTCAATGAGCAGTTCTTC.